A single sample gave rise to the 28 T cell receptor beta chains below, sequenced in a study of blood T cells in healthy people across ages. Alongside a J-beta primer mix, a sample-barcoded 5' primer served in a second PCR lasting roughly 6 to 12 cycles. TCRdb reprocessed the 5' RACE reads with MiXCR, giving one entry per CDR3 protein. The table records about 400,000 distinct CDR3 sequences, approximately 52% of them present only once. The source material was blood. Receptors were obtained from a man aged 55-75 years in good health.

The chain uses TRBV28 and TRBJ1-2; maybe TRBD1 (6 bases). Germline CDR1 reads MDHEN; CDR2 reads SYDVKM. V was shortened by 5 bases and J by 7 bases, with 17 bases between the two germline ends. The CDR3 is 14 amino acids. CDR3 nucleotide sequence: TGTGCCAGCAGTCTCCTTAAGGGGGGATCTGGCTACACCTTC. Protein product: CASSLLKGGSGYTF.

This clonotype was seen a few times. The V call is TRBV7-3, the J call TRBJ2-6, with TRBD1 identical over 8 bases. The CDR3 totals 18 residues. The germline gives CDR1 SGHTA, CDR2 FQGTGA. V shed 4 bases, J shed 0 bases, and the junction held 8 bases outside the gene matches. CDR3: CASSSATGGSSGANVLTF. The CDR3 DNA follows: TGTGCCAGCAGCTCCGCTACAGGGGGGAGCTCTGGGGCCAACGTCCTGACTTTC.

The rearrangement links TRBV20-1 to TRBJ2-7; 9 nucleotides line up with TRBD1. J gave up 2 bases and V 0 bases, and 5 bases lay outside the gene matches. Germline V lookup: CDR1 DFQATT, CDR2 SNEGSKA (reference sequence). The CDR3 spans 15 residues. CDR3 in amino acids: CSARDMGQGTYEQYF. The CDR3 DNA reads TGCAGTGCTAGAGATATGGGACAGGGTACCTACGAGCAGTACTTC.

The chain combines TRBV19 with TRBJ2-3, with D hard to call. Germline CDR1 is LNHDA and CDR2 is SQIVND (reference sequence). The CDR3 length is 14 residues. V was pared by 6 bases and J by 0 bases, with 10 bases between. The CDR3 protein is CASRAPDSTDTQYF. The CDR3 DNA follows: TGTGCCAGTAGGGCTCCGGACAGCACAGATACGCAGTATTTT.

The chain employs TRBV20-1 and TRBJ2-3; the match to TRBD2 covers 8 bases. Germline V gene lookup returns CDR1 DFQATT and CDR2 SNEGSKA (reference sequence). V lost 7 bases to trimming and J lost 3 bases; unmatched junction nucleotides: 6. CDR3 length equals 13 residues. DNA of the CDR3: TGCAGTGTCGGGAGCGGGGGAACAGATACGCAGTATTTT. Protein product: CSVGSGGTDTQYF.

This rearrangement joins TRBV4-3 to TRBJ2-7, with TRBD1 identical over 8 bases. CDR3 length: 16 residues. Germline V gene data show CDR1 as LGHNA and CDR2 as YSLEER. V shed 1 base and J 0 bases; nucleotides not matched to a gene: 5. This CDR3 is CASSQAGDRSSYEQYF. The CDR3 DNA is TGCGCCAGCAGCCAAGCGGGGGACAGGAGCTCCTACGAGCAGTACTTC.

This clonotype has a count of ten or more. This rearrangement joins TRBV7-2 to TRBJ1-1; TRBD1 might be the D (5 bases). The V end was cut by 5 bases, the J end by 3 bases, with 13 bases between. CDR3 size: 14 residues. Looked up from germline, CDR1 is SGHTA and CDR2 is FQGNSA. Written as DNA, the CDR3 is TGTGCCAGCAGCCAGGGCAGTTTCTACACTGAAGCTTTCTTT. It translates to CASSQGSFYTEAFF.

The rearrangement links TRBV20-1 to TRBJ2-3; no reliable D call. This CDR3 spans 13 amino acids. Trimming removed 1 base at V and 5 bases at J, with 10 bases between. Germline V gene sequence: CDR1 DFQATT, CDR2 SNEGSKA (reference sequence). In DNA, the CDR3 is TGCAGTGCTAGAGTCCAACAACTAGATACGCAGTATTTT. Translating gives CSARVQQLDTQYF.

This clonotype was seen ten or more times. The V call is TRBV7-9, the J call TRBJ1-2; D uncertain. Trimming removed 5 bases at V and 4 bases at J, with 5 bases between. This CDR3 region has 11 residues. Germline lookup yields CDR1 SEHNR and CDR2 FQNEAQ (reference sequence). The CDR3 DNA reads TGTGCCAGCAGCCGCACCTATGGCTACACCTTC. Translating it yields CASSRTYGYTF.

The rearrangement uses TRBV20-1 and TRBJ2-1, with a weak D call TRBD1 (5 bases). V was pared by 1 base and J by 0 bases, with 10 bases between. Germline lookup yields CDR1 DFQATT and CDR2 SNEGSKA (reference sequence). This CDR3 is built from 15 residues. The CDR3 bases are TGCAGTGCTAGAGTCCCTAGGGGCTCCTACAATGAGCAGTTCTTC. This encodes CSARVPRGSYNEQFF.

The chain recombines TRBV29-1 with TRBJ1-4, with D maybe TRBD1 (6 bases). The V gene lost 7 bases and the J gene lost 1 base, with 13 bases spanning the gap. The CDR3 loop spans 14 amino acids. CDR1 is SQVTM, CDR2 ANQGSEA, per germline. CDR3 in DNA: TGCAGCGCCCGAACAGGGCGAACTAATGAAAAACTGTTTTTT. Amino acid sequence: CSARTGRTNEKLFF.

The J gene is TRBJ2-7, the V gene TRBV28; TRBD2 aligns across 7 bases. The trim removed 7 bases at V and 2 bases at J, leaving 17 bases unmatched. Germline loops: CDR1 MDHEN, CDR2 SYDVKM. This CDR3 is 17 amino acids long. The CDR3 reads CASTNGVFSGGAYEQYF. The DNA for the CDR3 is TGTGCCAGCACCAACGGGGTTTTTTCGGGAGGTGCCTACGAGCAGTACTTC. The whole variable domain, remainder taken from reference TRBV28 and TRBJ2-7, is DVKVTQSSRYLVKRTGEKVFLECVQDMDHENMFWYRQDPGLGLRLIYFSYDVKMKEKGDIPEGYSVSREKKERFSLILESASTNQTSMYLCASTNGVFSGGAYEQYFGPGTRLTVT.

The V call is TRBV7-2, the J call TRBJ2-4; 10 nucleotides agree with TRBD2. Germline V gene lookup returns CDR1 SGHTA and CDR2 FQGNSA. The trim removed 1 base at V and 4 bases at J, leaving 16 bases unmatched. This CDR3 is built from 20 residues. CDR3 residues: CASSLVGSSGRRGGKNIQYF. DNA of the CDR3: TGTGCCAGCAGCTTAGTGGGGAGTAGCGGGAGGCGAGGGGGGAAAAACATTCAGTACTTC.

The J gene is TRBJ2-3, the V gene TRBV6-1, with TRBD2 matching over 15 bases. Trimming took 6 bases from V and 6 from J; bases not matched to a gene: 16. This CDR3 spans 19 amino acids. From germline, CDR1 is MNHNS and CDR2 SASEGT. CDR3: CASRPWTSGGASPGDTQYF. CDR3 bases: TGTGCCAGCAGACCCTGGACTAGCGGGGGGGCCTCTCCGGGCGATACGCAGTATTTT.

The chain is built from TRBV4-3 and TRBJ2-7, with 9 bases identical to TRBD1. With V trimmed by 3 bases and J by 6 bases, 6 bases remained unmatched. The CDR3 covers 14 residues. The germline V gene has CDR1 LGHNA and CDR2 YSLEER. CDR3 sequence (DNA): TGCGCCAGCAGCCACGGACAGGGGTTGGGCGAGCAGTACTTC. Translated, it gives CASSHGQGLGEQYF.

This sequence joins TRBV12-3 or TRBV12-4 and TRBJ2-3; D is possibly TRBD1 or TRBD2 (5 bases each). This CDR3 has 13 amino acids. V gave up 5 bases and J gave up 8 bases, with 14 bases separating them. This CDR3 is CASSRDPPATQYF. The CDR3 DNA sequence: TGTGCCAGCAGTCGGGACCCCCCCGCTACGCAGTATTTT.

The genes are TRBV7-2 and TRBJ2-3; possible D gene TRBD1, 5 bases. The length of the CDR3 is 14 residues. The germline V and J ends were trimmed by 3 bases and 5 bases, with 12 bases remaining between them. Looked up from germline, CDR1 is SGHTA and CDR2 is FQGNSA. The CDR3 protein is CASSLGRFRDTQYF. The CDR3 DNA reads TGTGCCAGCAGCTTGGGGCGGTTCCGAGATACGCAGTATTTT. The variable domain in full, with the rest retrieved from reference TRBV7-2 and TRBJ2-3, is GAGVSQSPSNKVTEKGKDVELRCDPISGHTALYWYRQSLGQGLEFLIYFQGNSAPDKSGLPSDRFSAERTGGSVSTLTIQRTQQEDSAVYLCASSLGRFRDTQYFGPGTRLTVL.

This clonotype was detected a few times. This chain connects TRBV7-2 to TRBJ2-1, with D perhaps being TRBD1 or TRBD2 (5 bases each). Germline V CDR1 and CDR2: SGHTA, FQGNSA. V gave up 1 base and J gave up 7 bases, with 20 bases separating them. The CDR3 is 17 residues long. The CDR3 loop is CASSLEGEGSLRNEQFF. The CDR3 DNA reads TGTGCCAGCAGCTTAGAAGGCGAGGGGTCCCTTAGGAATGAGCAGTTCTTC. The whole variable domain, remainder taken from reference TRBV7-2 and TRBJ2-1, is GAGVSQSPSNKVTEKGKDVELRCDPISGHTALYWYRQSLGQGLEFLIYFQGNSAPDKSGLPSDRFSAERTGGSVSTLTIQRTQQEDSAVYLCASSLEGEGSLRNEQFFGPGTRLTVL.

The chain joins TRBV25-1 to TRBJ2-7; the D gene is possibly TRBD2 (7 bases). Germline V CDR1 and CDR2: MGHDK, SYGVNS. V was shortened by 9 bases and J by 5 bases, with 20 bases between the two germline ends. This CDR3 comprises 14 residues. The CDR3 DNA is TGTGCCAGTAGACCTATCGGGGGGCACAACGAGCAGTACTTC. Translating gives CASRPIGGHNEQYF.

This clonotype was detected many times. The CDR3 coding sequence is TGTGCCAGCAGACAGAACAATGAGCAGTTCTTC. The encoded protein is CASRQNNEQFF. The rearrangement links TRBV7-8 to TRBJ2-1, with unresolved D. V gave up 6 bases and J gave up 5 bases, with 5 bases separating them. Germline CDR1 is SGHVS and CDR2 is FQNEAQ. The CDR3 contains 11 residues.

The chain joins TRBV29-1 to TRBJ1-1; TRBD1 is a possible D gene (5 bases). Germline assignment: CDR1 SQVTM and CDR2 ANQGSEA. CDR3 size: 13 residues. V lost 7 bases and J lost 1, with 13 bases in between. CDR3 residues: CSAKTDPNTEAFF. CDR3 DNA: TGCAGCGCAAAGACAGACCCGAACACTGAAGCTTTCTTT.

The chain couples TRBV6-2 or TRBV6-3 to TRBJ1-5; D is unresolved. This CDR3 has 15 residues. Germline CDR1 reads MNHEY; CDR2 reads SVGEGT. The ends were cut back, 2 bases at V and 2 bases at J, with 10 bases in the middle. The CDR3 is CASSYGNRGNQPQHF. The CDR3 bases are TGTGCCAGCAGTTACGGTAACCGGGGCAATCAGCCCCAGCATTTT.

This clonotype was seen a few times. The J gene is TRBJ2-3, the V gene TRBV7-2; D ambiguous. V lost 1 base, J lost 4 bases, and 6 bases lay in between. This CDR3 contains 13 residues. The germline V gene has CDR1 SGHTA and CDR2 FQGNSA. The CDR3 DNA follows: TGTGCCAGCAGCTTAGTAGTCTCAGATACGCAGTATTTT. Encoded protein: CASSLVVSDTQYF.

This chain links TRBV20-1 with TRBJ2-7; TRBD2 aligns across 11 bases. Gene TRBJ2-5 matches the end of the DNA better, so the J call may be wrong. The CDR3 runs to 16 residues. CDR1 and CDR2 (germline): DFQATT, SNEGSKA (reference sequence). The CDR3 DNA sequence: TGCAGTGCTGGACTCGCCGCTAGCGGGAGGTTTGCGACCCAGTACTTC. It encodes CSAGLAASGRFATQYF.

The CDR3, as DNA: TGCAGTGCTAGAGAGCAGACCGATTCACCCCTCCACTTT. It translates to CSAREQTDSPLHF. The V and J genes are TRBV20-1 and TRBJ1-6; D is uncertain. V gave up 0 bases and J gave up 8 bases, with 8 bases separating them. Per the germline V gene, CDR1 is DFQATT and CDR2 is SNEGSKA (reference sequence). The CDR3 has 13 amino acids.

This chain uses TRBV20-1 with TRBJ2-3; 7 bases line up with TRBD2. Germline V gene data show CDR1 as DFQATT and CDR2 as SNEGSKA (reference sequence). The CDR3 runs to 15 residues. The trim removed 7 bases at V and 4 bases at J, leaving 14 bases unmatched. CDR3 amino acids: CSGVVGLGRADTQYF. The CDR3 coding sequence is TGCAGTGGGGTGGTAGGACTAGGGAGGGCAGATACGCAGTATTTT.

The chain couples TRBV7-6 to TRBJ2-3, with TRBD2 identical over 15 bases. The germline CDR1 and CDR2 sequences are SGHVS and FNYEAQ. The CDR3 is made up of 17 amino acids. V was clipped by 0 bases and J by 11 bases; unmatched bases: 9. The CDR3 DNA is TGTGCCAGCAGCTTAGCTAGCCCTGGACTAGCGGGGGGGAGGCAGTATTTT. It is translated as CASSLASPGLAGGRQYF.

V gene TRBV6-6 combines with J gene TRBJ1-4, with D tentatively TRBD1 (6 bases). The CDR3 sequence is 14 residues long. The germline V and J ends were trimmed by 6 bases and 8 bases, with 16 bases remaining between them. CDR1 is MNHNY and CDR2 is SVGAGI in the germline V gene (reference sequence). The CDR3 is CASRNPGGGEKLFF. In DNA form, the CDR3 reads TGTGCCAGCAGGAACCCGGGGGGGGGCGAAAAACTGTTTTTT.